Following are 32 T cell receptor beta chains from one sample sequenced in a study of T-cell memory formation after mild COVID-19. MiXCR, applied by TCRdb to the 5' RACE reads, yields one record per CDR3 protein. Of over 350,000 distinct CDR3 sequences listed, 20% to 25% were seen once; the top ten hold around 9.5%. Specimen: PBMCs or a T cell subset sorted from them (not recorded which). These receptors came from an adult woman who had mild COVID-19 (a few samples of this study predate the infection). Cell type and time point are not known.

This clonotype was detected a few times. The chain has TRBV11-2 and TRBJ2-2; the D gene is possibly TRBD1 (5 bases). The V end lost 3 bases, the J end lost 9 bases, and 8 bases lay between the germline ends. This CDR3 comprises 12 residues. Germline loops: CDR1 SGHAT, CDR2 FQNNGV. The CDR3 spells CASSLQGWELFF. As DNA, the CDR3 is TGTGCCAGCAGCTTGCAGGGCTGGGAGCTGTTTTTT.

Details on this clonotype: The junction departs from the called germline gene at one end, perhaps through a read error. This chain connects TRBV7-9 to TRBJ1-1, with D perhaps TRBD1 (6 bases). The V gene's germline CDR1 is SEHNR and CDR2 FQNEAQ (reference sequence). The CDR3 sequence is 14 residues long. The CDR3, as DNA: TGTGCCAGCAGCTTTTCGGGGGGCAAGACTGAAGATTTCTTT. Residues: CASSFSGGKTEDFF.

Only a few counts were recorded for this clonotype. The gene calls are TRBV7-2 and TRBJ2-2, with 8 bases lining up with TRBD2. The J segment lost 5 bases and the V segment lost 5 bases, leaving 10 bases of the junction unmatched. Germline V lookup: CDR1 SGHTA, CDR2 FQGNSA. This CDR3 contains 16 residues. CDR3 DNA: TGTGCCAGCAGCCCCAGGACTAGCACCCTTACCGGGGAGCTGTTTTTT. Amino acids: CASSPRTSTLTGELFF.

This clonotype has at least ten counts. The chain links TRBV7-8 to TRBJ2-5; 7 nucleotides agree with TRBD1. After removal of 5 bases from V and 5 bases from J, the junction contained 11 bases not matched to a gene. The CDR3 contains 15 residues. Germline CDR1 SGHVS, CDR2 FQNEAQ. The CDR3 spells CASSTWTGGVETQYF. DNA for the CDR3: TGTGCCAGCAGCACCTGGACAGGAGGTGTGGAGACCCAGTACTTC.

This clonotype occurred many times. The V gene is TRBV9, the J gene TRBJ2-7, with 9 bases fitting TRBD2. There are 15 residues in the CDR3. Germline CDR1 reads SGDLS; CDR2 reads YYNGEE. The V segment lost 0 bases and the J segment 3 bases; nucleotides outside the gene matches: 4. The CDR3 region has the DNA TGTGCCAGCAGCGTAGGAAGTAGCGGGAGCTACGAGCAGTACTTC. Protein: CASSVGSSGSYEQYF.

There are a few counts of this clonotype. The chain recombines TRBV5-1 with TRBJ2-1, with D maybe TRBD2 (7 bases). This CDR3 contains 14 residues. The germline gives CDR1 SGHRS, CDR2 YFSETQ. The V gene lost 0 bases and the J gene lost 8 bases, with 12 bases spanning the gap. CDR3 sequence: CASSLAVGGHEQFF. As DNA, the CDR3 is TGCGCCAGCAGCTTGGCCGTGGGGGGGCATGAGCAGTTCTTC.

The chain combines TRBV6-2 or TRBV6-3 with TRBJ2-3; 9 nucleotides align to TRBD2. V lost 6 bases, J lost 6 bases, and 13 bases stayed unmatched. The CDR3 is 16 amino acids. Germline CDR1 reads MNHEY; CDR2 reads SVGEGT. The chain's CDR3 is CASSHFSGGPTDTQYF. The DNA of the CDR3 is TGTGCCAGCAGCCATTTTAGCGGGGGTCCGACGGATACGCAGTATTTT.

This clonotype occurred a few times. The V and J genes are TRBV6-5 and TRBJ1-6, with 11 positions matching TRBD1. V shed 5 bases and J 10 bases; nucleotides not matched to a gene: 7. Germline CDR1 is MNHEY and CDR2 is SVGAGI. The CDR3 has 15 residues. CDR3 loop: CASSLDRGLGSPLHF. DNA of the CDR3: TGTGCCAGCAGTCTGGACAGGGGGCTTGGATCACCCCTCCACTTT.

V and J are TRBV5-5 and TRBJ2-3, with D maybe TRBD2 (5 bases). Germline CDR1 reads SGHKS; CDR2 reads YYEKEE (reference sequence). There are 19 residues in the CDR3. V was cut by 2 bases and J by 0 bases, with 22 bases left in between. The CDR3 bases are TGTGCCAGCAGCTTCCATACCCAACTAGATCCTACTAGCACAGATACGCAGTATTTT. It is translated as CASSFHTQLDPTSTDTQYF.

V and J are TRBV7-9 and TRBJ1-2; D ambiguous. V lost 5 bases and J lost 3, with 7 bases in between. The length of the CDR3 is 12 residues. Germline V gene data show CDR1 as SEHNR and CDR2 as FQNEAQ (reference sequence). The CDR3: CASSPLYYGYTF. The CDR3, as DNA: TGTGCCAGCAGCCCCCTCTACTATGGCTACACCTTC.

The chain has TRBV4-3 and TRBJ1-1; D unclear. V was shortened by 0 bases and J by 2 bases, with 10 bases between the two germline ends. This CDR3 comprises 15 residues. The germline CDR1 and CDR2 sequences are LGHNA and YSLEER. CDR3 DNA: TGCGCCAGCAGCCAAGAAAGTGGTGGAAACACTGAAGCTTTCTTT. Translating gives CASSQESGGNTEAFF.

The V call is TRBV12-3 or TRBV12-4, the J call TRBJ2-5, with 9 positions matching TRBD1. The CDR3 has 14 residues. With V trimmed by 1 base and J by 6 bases, 3 bases remained unmatched. The CDR3 sequence is CASSLGDRVQTQYF. CDR3 bases: TGTGCCAGCAGTTTAGGGGACAGGGTACAGACCCAGTACTTC.

The chain joins TRBV6-5 to TRBJ2-7; 7 positions agree with TRBD2. V shed 6 bases and J 3 bases; nucleotides not matched to a gene: 11. Germline CDR1 and CDR2: MNHEY and SVGAGI. This CDR3 comprises 15 residues. The CDR3 sequence is CASSPAAGAYYEQYF. In DNA, the CDR3 is TGTGCCAGCAGCCCGGCGGCGGGAGCCTACTACGAGCAGTACTTC.

Only a few counts were recorded for this clonotype. This sequence joins TRBV20-1 and TRBJ1-3; the D is unclear. The V end was cut by 1 base, the J end by 4 bases, with 8 bases between. Germline V gene sequence: CDR1 DFQATT, CDR2 SNEGSKA (reference sequence). The CDR3 consists of 13 residues. The CDR3 reads CSARGREGNTIYF. The DNA of the CDR3 is TGCAGTGCTAGAGGAAGGGAGGGAAACACCATATATTTT.

J is TRBJ2-2 and V is TRBV7-9; D is perhaps TRBD1 or TRBD2 (5 bases each). The CDR3 totals 14 residues. Trimming stripped 10 bases from V and 4 bases from J, with 16 bases between. Germline V gives CDR1 SEHNR, CDR2 FQNEAQ (reference sequence). CDR3 protein: CATGRARGTGELFF. CDR3 nucleotides: TGTGCCACGGGCCGGGCGAGGGGCACCGGGGAGCTGTTTTTT.

The chain employs TRBV30 and TRBJ1-4, with D possibly TRBD1 on 5 matching bases. This CDR3 contains 15 residues. V shed 4 bases and J shed 0 bases, with 12 bases lying between them. Germline values: CDR1 GTSNPN, CDR2 SVGIG (reference sequence). The CDR3 protein is CAWTRQIATNEKLFF. The CDR3 region has the DNA TGTGCCTGGACCCGACAGATTGCAACTAATGAAAAACTGTTTTTT.

This clonotype turned up a few times. This chain links TRBV12-3 or TRBV12-4 with TRBJ2-3; no clear D. Trimming left V 1 base short and J 8 bases short, with 7 bases between. This CDR3 has 12 residues. The CDR3 reads CASSLGAGTQYF. The CDR3 region has the DNA TGTGCCAGCAGTTTAGGGGCAGGTACGCAGTATTTT.

This clonotype appeared a single time. This chain connects TRBV12-3 or TRBV12-4 to TRBJ2-7; D may be TRBD2 (5 bases). Trimming removed 8 bases from V and 4 bases from J, with 12 bases in between. The CDR3 sequence is 12 residues long. The CDR3 loop reads CASAGTLYEQYF. As DNA, the CDR3 is TGTGCCAGCGCGGGCACATTGTACGAGCAGTACTTC.

This rearrangement joins TRBV11-2 to TRBJ2-5; no clear D. Germline CDR1 SGHAT, CDR2 FQNNGV. This CDR3 contains 13 residues. V was pared by 6 bases and J by 5 bases, with 13 bases between. CDR3 coding DNA: TGTGCCAGCAGACCGGCAGCATCCGAGACCCAGTACTTC. It yields the protein CASRPAASETQYF.

The rearrangement uses TRBV9 and TRBJ1-2; D gene uncertain. Trimming pared 0 bases from V and 4 bases from J, leaving 10 bases between. The length of the CDR3 is 14 residues. Germline V gene lookup returns CDR1 SGDLS and CDR2 YYNGEE. The CDR3 loop is CASSVDEGSYGYTF. In nucleotides, the CDR3 is TGTGCCAGCAGCGTAGATGAGGGAAGCTATGGCTACACCTTC.

The chain joins TRBV6-6 to TRBJ2-5; maybe TRBD2 (6 bases). The germline CDR1 and CDR2 sequences are MNHNY and SVGAGI (reference sequence). V was shortened by 9 bases and J by 4 bases, with 15 bases between the two germline ends. This CDR3 comprises 13 residues. In DNA form, the CDR3 reads TGTGCCAGTGGGTTCCGGAGGGGAGAGACCCAGTACTTC. Translation gives CASGFRRGETQYF.

This clonotype was counted only a few times. The rearrangement joins TRBV7-9 to TRBJ2-7; no reliable D call. V was pared by 2 bases and J by 7 bases, with 6 bases between. Germline values: CDR1 SEHNR, CDR2 FQNEAQ (reference sequence). This CDR3 spans 11 amino acids. The CDR3 here is CASSLYGEQYF. The CDR3 coding sequence is TGTGCCAGCAGCTTATATGGTGAGCAGTACTTC.

The genes are TRBV29-1 and TRBJ1-1; D is undetermined. V was shortened by 2 bases and J by 0 bases, with 7 bases between the two germline ends. The CDR3 runs 13 residues. Germline values: CDR1 SQVTM, CDR2 ANQGSEA. The CDR3 sequence is CSVEPFLNTEAFF. CDR3 DNA sequence: TGCAGCGTTGAACCCTTTCTGAACACTGAAGCTTTCTTT.

V and J are TRBV5-1 and TRBJ2-2; TRBD1 matches at 8 bases. Germline CDR1 and CDR2: SGHRS and YFSETQ. The ends lost 2 bases at V and 4 bases at J; junction bases unmatched: 4. CDR3 length equals 15 residues. The CDR3 nucleotides are TGCGCCAGCAGCTTCCGGACAGGGAGCACCGGGGAGCTGTTTTTT. Amino acid sequence: CASSFRTGSTGELFF.

Turning to this clonotype: Since a much larger clone is just one base distant, this may be a read error. The chain links TRBV7-2 to TRBJ2-1, with D hard to call. The CDR3 length is 13 residues. Germline CDR1 reads SGHTA; CDR2 reads FQGNSA. CDR3 sequence reads: CASSLQQYTEQFF. CDR3 DNA: TGTGCCAGCAGCTTGCAACAATACACTGAGCAGTTCTTC. The full variable domain, rest sourced from reference TRBV7-2 and TRBJ2-1, is GAGVSQSPSNKVTEKGKDVELRCDPISGHTALYWYRQSLGQGLEFLIYFQGNSAPDKSGLPSDRFSAERTGGSVSTLTIQRTQQEDSAVYLCASSLQQYTEQFFGPGTRLTVL.

This chain links TRBV3-1 with TRBJ1-6; maybe TRBD1 (5 bases). Looked up from germline, CDR1 is LGHDT and CDR2 is YNNKEL (reference sequence). With 4 bases removed from V and 11 bases from J, the gap between germline ends came to 18 bases. CDR3 length: 15 residues. CDR3 coding DNA: TGTGCCAGCAGCCCGGGACTCACGGGCGGGACACCCCTCCACTTT. Translated, it gives CASSPGLTGGTPLHF.

The J gene is TRBJ1-4, the V gene TRBV18; 8 nucleotides agree with TRBD1. The CDR3 sequence is 17 residues long. After removal of 3 bases from V and 8 bases from J, the junction contained 14 bases not matched to a gene. Per germline, CDR1 KGHSH and CDR2 LQKENI. CDR3 sequence reads: CASSPLRTGTGREKLFF. CDR3 in DNA: TGTGCCAGCTCACCCCTGAGGACCGGGACAGGAAGGGAAAAACTGTTTTTT.

The chain links TRBV20-1 to TRBJ2-4; TRBD2 matches at 13 bases. V lost 1 base to trimming and J lost 6 bases; unmatched junction nucleotides: 12. The CDR3 contains 18 residues. CDR1 and CDR2 from the germline V gene are DFQATT and SNEGSKA (reference sequence). The CDR3 DNA follows: TGCAGTGCTAGAGCGGGACTAGCGGGGATTTTGCCCGGAAACATTCAGTACTTC. It translates to CSARAGLAGILPGNIQYF.

This clonotype was seen a few times. V gene TRBV3-1 combines with J gene TRBJ2-1; 8 nucleotides align to TRBD1. The CDR3 is made up of 15 amino acids. Losses at the gene ends were 4 bases for V and 6 bases for J; bases not matched to a gene: 8. The germline CDR1 and CDR2 sequences are LGHDT and YNNKEL (reference sequence). CDR3 coding DNA: TGTGCCAGCAGCCTTCGGACAGGGTTCCGCAATGAGCAGTTCTTC. Translation: CASSLRTGFRNEQFF.

This clonotype was found many times. This sequence joins TRBV12-3 or TRBV12-4 and TRBJ1-1, with 7 bases identical to TRBD1. V lost 5 bases to trimming and J lost 10 bases; unmatched junction nucleotides: 7. This CDR3 region has 12 residues. The CDR3 is CASSLTGVGAFF. The CDR3 region has the DNA TGTGCCAGCAGTCTTACAGGGGTTGGAGCTTTCTTT.

The rearrangement joins TRBV13 to TRBJ2-2; TRBD2 agrees at 9 bases. Germline loops: CDR1 PRHDT, CDR2 FYEKMQ (reference sequence). Trimming cost V 5 bases and J 4 bases; bases outside gene matches: 11. The CDR3 consists of 17 residues. This chain's CDR3 is CASSTSSGSQATGELFF. The CDR3 coding sequence is TGTGCCAGCAGCACCAGTAGCGGGAGCCAGGCCACCGGGGAGCTGTTTTTT.

This clonotype has just a few counts. This sequence joins TRBV7-2 and TRBJ2-1; D is possibly TRBD1 (6 bases). This CDR3 contains 13 residues. Trimming pared 3 bases from V and 6 bases from J, leaving 9 bases between. Germline CDR1 and CDR2: SGHTA and FQGNSA. The CDR3 DNA reads TGTGCCAGCAGCTTGACAGGTATCAATGAGCAGTTCTTC. Amino acids: CASSLTGINEQFF.